These 14 T cell receptor beta chains were all obtained from the same sample, sequenced in a study of cytomegalovirus exposure and HLA in healthy donors. The PCR employed 60 Vbeta primers together with 13 Jbeta primers. Repertoires were generated with immunoSEQ multiplex PCR, while TCRdb's copy carries only in-frame clones and drops some. The sample records some 180,000 clones, roughly an eighth being singletons. The source material was PBMCs. The receptors derive from a man in his fifties or sixties in good health and CMV-seropositive.

The table lists this clone with a few counts. The chain employs TRBV7-2 and TRBJ1-1; D gene uncertain. The CDR3 covers 15 residues. The V gene's germline CDR1 is SGHTA and CDR2 FQGNSA. Trimming left V 1 base short and J 5 bases short, with 14 bases between. The CDR3 DNA sequence: TGTGCCAGCAGCTTAGGTCGCGGCTTTGAGACTGAAGCTTTCTTT. Translated: CASSLGRGFETEAFF.

This clone was found a few times. The V gene is TRBV7-2, the J gene TRBJ1-3; D not certain. The CDR3 length is 14 residues. CDR1 is SGHTA and CDR2 is FQGNSA in the germline V gene. Deletions cut 0 bases from V and 8 bases from J, with 11 bases between. DNA of the CDR3: TGTGCCAGCAGCTTAGCCGGCGGGAGGGACACCATATATTTT. Protein sequence: CASSLAGGRDTIYF.

The chain couples TRBV5-6 to TRBJ2-7; D is tentatively TRBD1 or TRBD2 (5 bases each). This CDR3 is built from 15 residues. Germline V CDR1 and CDR2: SGHDT, YYEEEE. The V and J ends lost 0 bases and 7 bases respectively, with 17 bases between them. For the CDR3, the DNA is TGTGCCAGCAGCTTGGGGGTCCGAGGGGATCGGGAGCAGTACGTC. It translates to CASSLGVRGDREQYV.

The V and J genes are TRBV5-4 and TRBJ1-1; D is possibly TRBD1 (5 bases). Germline V gene sequence: CDR1 SGHNT, CDR2 YYREEE (reference sequence). CDR3 length equals 14 residues. V was trimmed by 1 base and J by 0 bases, leaving 7 bases between them. In DNA, the CDR3 is TGTGCCAGCAGCTTGAAGGGGATGAACACTGAAGCTTTCTTT. Amino acid sequence: CASSLKGMNTEAFF. Based on the CDR3 plus reference TRBV5-4 and TRBJ1-1, the full variable domain is ETGVTQSPTHLIKTRGQQVTLRCSSQSGHNTVSWYQQALGQGPQFIFQYYREEENGRGNFPPRFSGLQFPNYSSELNVNALELDDSALYLCASSLKGMNTEAFFGQGTRLTVV.

This clone has only a few counts. The chain employs TRBV18 and TRBJ2-2, with TRBD1 identical over 7 bases. This CDR3 is 15 amino acids long. CDR1 is KGHSH and CDR2 is LQKENI in the germline V gene. J gave up 5 bases and V 3 bases, and 6 bases lay outside the gene matches. The CDR3 here is CASSPIHRGTGELFF. The CDR3 region has the DNA TGTGCCAGCTCACCGATCCACAGGGGTACCGGGGAGCTGTTTTTT.

The chain employs TRBV27 and TRBJ1-6; D not certain. The V gene's germline CDR1 is MNHEY and CDR2 SMNVEV (reference sequence). V dropped 0 bases and J dropped 10 bases, with 4 bases sitting between them. This CDR3 comprises 12 residues. The CDR3: CASSLSRSPLHF. The DNA for the CDR3 is TGTGCCAGCAGTTTATCGAGGTCACCCCTCCACTTT.

The chain employs TRBV6-6 and TRBJ1-2, with D possibly matching TRBD1 (5 bases). The CDR3 covers 13 residues. The germline V gene encodes CDR1 MNHNY and CDR2 SVGAGI (reference sequence). Deletions cut 7 bases from V and 4 bases from J, with 13 bases between. The CDR3 region is CASTGGLIYGYTF. For the CDR3, the DNA is TGTGCCAGCACGGGGGGGTTAATCTATGGCTACACCTTC.

This clone was recorded a few times. This chain connects TRBV13 to TRBJ2-7; D is perhaps TRBD2 (7 bases). The CDR3 is 16 residues long. The ends were cut back, 7 bases at V and 0 bases at J, with 19 bases in the middle. Germline V gene lookup returns CDR1 PRHDT and CDR2 FYEKMQ (reference sequence). The CDR3, as DNA: TGTGCCAGCACTGAAGGGGGGGGCCCTAGCTCCTACGAGCAGTACGTC. It encodes CASTEGGGPSSYEQYV.

The genes are TRBV19 and TRBJ1-6; TRBD1 agrees at 9 bases. Germline V lookup: CDR1 LNHDA, CDR2 SQIVND (reference sequence). J gave up 7 bases and V 3 bases, and 4 bases lay outside the gene matches. This CDR3 is 15 amino acids long. This chain's CDR3 is CASSILGQGNSPLHF. DNA of the CDR3: TGTGCCAGTAGTATTCTGGGACAGGGAAATTCACCCCTCCACTTT.

Only a few counts were recorded for this clone. The rearrangement joins TRBV7-2 to TRBJ1-2, with TRBD1 matching over 8 bases. Germline V CDR1 and CDR2: SGHTA, FQGNSA. The CDR3 has 15 amino acids. V was clipped by 5 bases and J by 5 bases; unmatched bases: 10. This chain's CDR3 is CASSARQGPRYGYTF. CDR3 sequence (DNA): TGTGCCAGCAGCGCCCGACAGGGGCCGAGGTATGGCTACACCTTC.

V gene TRBV30 combines with J gene TRBJ1-5, with D possibly matching TRBD1 (6 bases). Germline CDR1 reads GTSNPN; CDR2 reads SVGIG (reference sequence). V lost 3 bases and J lost 4, with 13 bases in between. The CDR3 is made up of 14 amino acids. CDR3 DNA sequence: TGTGCCTGGAGATTCCCGGACAGAAATCAGCCCCAGCATTTT. Its translation: CAWRFPDRNQPQHF.

This clone was seen more than once but under ten times. V gene TRBV15 combines with J gene TRBJ1-2; D is unresolved. Trimming took 1 base from V and 6 from J, leaving 21 bases between them. The CDR3 spans 17 residues. The germline V gene encodes CDR1 LNHNV and CDR2 YYDKDF (reference sequence). The CDR3 region has the DNA TGTGCCACCAGCAGAGGATTCGATGGCGCGGAGGCGGATGGCTACACCTTC. It is translated as CATSRGFDGAEADGYTF.

This chain links TRBV29-1 with TRBJ2-3; 8 nucleotides align to TRBD1. Per germline, CDR1 SQVTM and CDR2 ANQGSEA. J lost 4 bases, V lost 7 bases, and 10 bases had no gene match. The CDR3 is made up of 14 amino acids. Here the CDR3 DNA reads TGCAGCGCTTCGGACAGGGTCAGTGCAGATACGCAGTATTTT. This encodes CSASDRVSADTQYF.

The rearrangement uses TRBV7-9 and TRBJ2-2; 11 bases line up with TRBD1. This CDR3 has 17 residues. Germline V CDR1 and CDR2: SEHNR, FQNEAQ (reference sequence). The V and J ends lost 5 bases and 5 bases, in that order; junction bases with no gene match: 10. The CDR3 reads CASSPRRGTGGTGELFF. The CDR3, as DNA: TGTGCCAGCAGCCCAAGGCGCGGGACAGGGGGGACCGGGGAGCTGTTTTTT.